Below, 17 T cell receptor beta chains from the same sample are listed, as sequenced in a study of blood T cell repertoires in COVID-19. Clones were sequenced by immunoSEQ multiplex PCR, and TCRdb holds only the in-frame ones, with some missing. The sample records fewer than 350,000 clones, about 89% being singletons. Sequenced material: PBMCs or T cells enriched from blood (not recorded which). Receptor source: a woman aged 40 to 50 who had recovered from COVID-19.

The genes are TRBV29-1 and TRBJ2-7; D gene ambiguous. The CDR3 totals 13 residues. Trimming removed 7 bases from V and 4 bases from J, with 17 bases in between. Looked up from germline, CDR1 is SQVTM and CDR2 is ANQGSEA. CDR3: CSAGTTKTYEQYF. DNA of the CDR3: TGCAGCGCTGGCACTACCAAAACTTACGAGCAGTACTTC.

V and J are TRBV27 and TRBJ1-1; 11 bases are shared with TRBD1. CDR1 is MNHEY and CDR2 is SMNVEV in the germline V gene (reference sequence). V trimming: 5 bases; J trimming: 5 bases; junction bases outside the gene matches: 7. The CDR3 totals 15 residues. The CDR3 DNA reads as TGTGCCAGCAGTGCGTGGGGACAGGGGGGAACTGAAGCTTTCTTT. This encodes CASSAWGQGGTEAFF.

The chain carries TRBV21-1 and TRBJ2-7; the table names TRBD2, a call not compared with the DNA. TRBV21-1 is tagged as a pseudogene. CDR3 length: 13 residues. The CDR3 DNA sequence: TGTGCCAGCGACTATCTACATCCCTACGAGCAGTACTTC. Amino acids: CASDYLHPYEQYF.

This clone has a single count. The rearrangement joins TRBV5-8 to TRBJ2-4, with 10 bases lining up with TRBD2. Per germline, CDR1 SGHTS and CDR2 YDEGEE. The CDR3 is 16 amino acids. The junction had 9 bases not matched to a gene; V was cut back by 2 bases and J by 7 bases. CDR3 in DNA: TGTGCCAGCAGCTTCCCTTTAGCGGGGGGTGCGAACATTCAGTACTTC. It codes for CASSFPLAGGANIQYF.

This sequence joins TRBV9 and TRBJ2-7, with TRBD2 matching over 9 bases. CDR3 size: 16 residues. Germline trimming cut 0 bases from V and 6 bases from J; bases unmatched to any gene: 10. CDR1 and CDR2 from the germline V gene are SGDLS and YYNGEE. The CDR3 is CASSVAGGGALAEQYF. In DNA form, the CDR3 reads TGTGCCAGCAGCGTAGCTGGCGGGGGGGCCTTGGCCGAGCAGTACTTC.

The chain uses TRBV9 and TRBJ1-1; D uncertain. This CDR3 has 13 amino acids. V lost 2 bases and J 6 bases, leaving 11 bases between the germline ends. From germline, CDR1 is SGDLS and CDR2 YYNGEE. CDR3 protein: CASSVYMGAEAFF. The CDR3 region has the DNA TGTGCCAGCAGCGTTTACATGGGAGCTGAAGCTTTCTTT.

V and J are TRBV18 and TRBJ2-7; 7 nucleotides match TRBD1. The CDR3 length is 16 residues. In germline, CDR1 is KGHSH, CDR2 LQKENI. The trim removed 3 bases at V and 2 bases at J, leaving 10 bases unmatched. CDR3 in amino acids: CASSPGQSSGTYEQYF. In DNA, the CDR3 is TGTGCCAGCTCACCGGGACAGTCATCTGGGACCTACGAGCAGTACTTC. The full variable domain, rest sourced from reference TRBV18 and TRBJ2-7, is NAGVMQNPRHLVRRRGQEARLRCSPMKGHSHVYWYRQLPEEGLKFMVYLQKENIIDESGMPKERFSAEFPKEGPSILRIQQVVRGDSAAYFCASSPGQSSGTYEQYFGPGTRLTVT.

The sample holds a few counts of this clone. Here the CDR3 reads CASSTGTTEAFF. CDR3 sequence (DNA): TGTGCCAGCAGTACAGGGACCACTGAAGCTTTCTTT. The chain carries TRBV7-2 and TRBJ1-1; the D gene is possibly TRBD1 (6 bases). The ends were cut back, 6 bases at V and 4 bases at J, with 9 bases in the middle. This CDR3 has 12 amino acids. In germline, CDR1 is SGHTA, CDR2 FQGNSA. Looking up the rest from reference TRBV7-2 and TRBJ1-1 gives the full variable domain: GAGVSQSPSNKVTEKGKDVELRCDPISGHTALYWYRQSLGQGLEFLIYFQGNSAPDKSGLPSDRFSAERTGGSVSTLTIQRTQQEDSAVYLCASSTGTTEAFFGQGTRLTVV.

The chain combines TRBV30 with TRBJ2-2; 9 bases are shared with TRBD1. This CDR3 contains 15 residues. Germline V gene data show CDR1 as GTSNPN and CDR2 as SVGIG (reference sequence). After removal of 2 bases from V and 6 bases from J, the junction contained 7 bases not matched to a gene. This chain's CDR3 is CAWSRGQGYSGELFF. CDR3 DNA sequence: TGTGCCTGGAGTCGGGGACAGGGCTACTCCGGGGAGCTGTTTTTT.

V usage is TRBV7-9 and J usage is TRBJ1-1; 7 nucleotides agree with TRBD1. CDR1 and CDR2 from the germline V gene are SEHNR and FQNEAQ (reference sequence). This CDR3 spans 15 amino acids. J was trimmed by 1 base and V by 1 base; bases with no gene match: 3. This CDR3 is CASSLGGQRNTEAFF. CDR3 nucleotide sequence: TGTGCCAGCAGCTTAGGGGGACAGAGGAACACTGAAGCTTTCTTT.

The chain links TRBV4-3 to TRBJ2-7; 8 bases agree with TRBD1. Looked up from germline, CDR1 is LGHNA and CDR2 is YSLEER. CDR3 length: 15 residues. V lost 3 bases to trimming and J lost 2 bases; unmatched junction nucleotides: 6. CDR3 sequence: CASSHHDRGPYEQYF. The CDR3 nucleotides read TGCGCCAGCAGCCACCATGACAGGGGCCCCTACGAGCAGTACTTC.

The genes are TRBV6-5 and TRBJ1-2; D is unclear. Per the germline V gene, CDR1 is MNHEY and CDR2 is SVGAGI. The CDR3 has 15 amino acids. The germline V and J ends were trimmed by 0 bases and 4 bases, with 12 bases remaining between them. In nucleotides, the CDR3 is TGTGCCAGCAGTTACTCCCGTACAAGATCCTATGGCTACACCTTC. Its translation: CASSYSRTRSYGYTF.

This chain joins TRBV6-5 and TRBJ2-2; D perhaps matches TRBD1 (5 bases). The CDR3 length is 13 residues. V lost 6 bases to trimming and J lost 7 bases, with 12 bases between them. From germline, CDR1 is MNHEY and CDR2 SVGAGI. CDR3 DNA: TGTGCCAGCAGGGCAGGGCCGGGCGGGGAGCTGTTTTTT. This sequence encodes CASRAGPGGELFF.

V usage is TRBV18 and J usage is TRBJ1-3, with TRBD1 matching 8 bases. The germline CDR1 and CDR2 sequences are KGHSH and LQKENI. CDR3 length: 16 residues. The V and J ends lost 6 bases and 0 bases, in that order; junction bases with no gene match: 7. The CDR3 nucleotides are TGTGCCAGCTCCAGGGGGCCCGGAAACTCTGGAAACACCATATATTTT. Residues: CASSRGPGNSGNTIYF.

The chain is built from TRBV4-2 and TRBJ2-1; the D is unclear. Germline CDR1 is LGHNA and CDR2 is YNFKEQ. The CDR3 runs 14 residues. V was cut by 7 bases and J by 6 bases, with 16 bases left in between. As DNA, the CDR3 is TGTGCCAGCACCCAGAGGCGCAGTACCAATGAGCAGTTCTTC. It specifies CASTQRRSTNEQFF.

The rearrangement uses TRBV29-1 and TRBJ1-5; 8 nucleotides align to TRBD1. The ends lost 4 bases at V and 5 bases at J; junction bases unmatched: 4. The CDR3 sequence is 13 residues long. The germline V gene has CDR1 SQVTM and CDR2 ANQGSEA. Here the CDR3 DNA reads TGCAGCGTTGGGACAGGGTCCTATCAGCCCCAGCATTTT. Amino acid sequence: CSVGTGSYQPQHF. The full variable domain, its missing parts supplied by reference TRBV29-1 and TRBJ1-5, is SAVISQKPSRDICQRGTSLTIQCQVDSQVTMMFWYRQQPGQSLTLIATANQGSEATYESGFVIDKFPISRPNLTFSTLTVSNMSPEDSSIYLCSVGTGSYQPQHFGDGTRLSIL.

A few counts support this clone. The rearrangement joins TRBV30 to TRBJ1-2, with a possible D match to TRBD1 (5 bases). V shed 4 bases and J shed 8 bases, with 17 bases lying between them. CDR1 is GTSNPN and CDR2 is SVGIG in the germline V gene (reference sequence). The CDR3 spans 13 residues. This CDR3 reads CAWTLRGGWGYTF. As DNA, the CDR3 is TGTGCCTGGACCCTTCGGGGGGGTTGGGGCTACACCTTC.